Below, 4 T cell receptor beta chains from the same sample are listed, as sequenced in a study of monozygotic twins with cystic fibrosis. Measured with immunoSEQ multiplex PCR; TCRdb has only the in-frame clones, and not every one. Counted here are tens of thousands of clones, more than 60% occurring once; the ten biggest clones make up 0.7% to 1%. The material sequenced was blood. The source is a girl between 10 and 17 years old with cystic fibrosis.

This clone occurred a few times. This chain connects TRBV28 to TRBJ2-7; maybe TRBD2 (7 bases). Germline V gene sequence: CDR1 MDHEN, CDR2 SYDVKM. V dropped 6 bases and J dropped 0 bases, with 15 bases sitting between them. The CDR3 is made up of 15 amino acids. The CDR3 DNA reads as TGTGCCAGCAGCCCGGGGGGCCAGACCTCCTACGAGCAGTACGTC. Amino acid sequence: CASSPGGQTSYEQYV.

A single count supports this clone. In DNA form, the CDR3 reads TGTGCCAGCAGCGTAGATGGGACAGGGATGAACACTGAAGCTTTCTTT. Translated, it gives CASSVDGTGMNTEAFF. V usage is TRBV9 and J usage is TRBJ1-1; 9 bases align to TRBD1. Per germline, CDR1 SGDLS and CDR2 YYNGEE. The CDR3 is made up of 16 amino acids. J was trimmed by 0 bases and V by 0 bases; bases with no gene match: 3.

The CDR3, as DNA: TGTGCCAGCAGCAATAACGGCCGAGGGAATAAGGTTGAGTGCGATGGCTACACCTTC. As protein: CASSNNGRGNKVECDGYTF. The chain uses TRBV21-1 and TRBJ1-2. TRBV21-1 is labeled a pseudogene. This CDR3 is 19 amino acids long.

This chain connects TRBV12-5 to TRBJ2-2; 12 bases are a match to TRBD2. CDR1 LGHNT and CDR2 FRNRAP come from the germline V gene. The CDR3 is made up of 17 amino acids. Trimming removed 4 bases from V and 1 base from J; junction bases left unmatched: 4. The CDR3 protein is CASGYQTSGRNTGELFF. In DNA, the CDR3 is TGTGCTAGTGGTTACCAGACTAGCGGGAGGAACACCGGGGAGCTGTTTTTT.